The rows below give T cell receptor beta chains drawn from one sample of a study of identical twins. One entry per CDR3 protein results from TCRdb running MiXCR on the 5' RACE reads. This sample has 450,000 or so distinct CDR3 sequences, with 13% to 15% found just once. The data were also submitted as part of a second study, on yellow fever vaccine responses in identical twins.

The sample consisted of CD4+ T cells sorted from blood. The origin of the receptors is a woman aged 18 to 35 in good health. Each CDR3 is given with its conserved first and last residue. Each record gives: D gene, J gene, V gene, clone size, CDR3 protein, CDR3 DNA. D genes are given only for firm matches. The size of a clone is reported for some rows only, either as once, few or many, or as a class for expanded clones.

>.|TRBJ1-2|TRBV12-3/TRBV12-4|few
CASSLGGGPYGYTF
TGTGCCAGCAGTTTAGGCGGGGGCCCTTATGGCTACACCTTC
>TRBD2|TRBJ2-3|TRBV7-3|.
CASSLKTSGRVESTDTQYF
TGTGCCAGCAGCTTAAAGACTAGCGGTCGGGTTGAGAGCACAGATACGCAGTATTTT
>.|TRBJ1-6|TRBV7-2|.
CASSLGITGTYNSPLHF
TGTGCCAGCAGCTTAGGGATCACAGGGACCTATAATTCACCCCTCCACTTT
>TRBD1|TRBJ2-1|TRBV24-1|once
CATSALGQGHYNEQFF
TGTGCCACCAGTGCCTTGGGACAGGGGCATTACAATGAGCAGTTCTTC
>TRBD1|TRBJ2-2|TRBV10-3|many
CAISMDRANTGELFF
TGTGCCATCTCTATGGACAGGGCAAACACCGGGGAGCTGTTTTTT
>.|TRBJ1-4|TRBV7-9|.
CASSLWGGEKLFF
TGTGCCAGCAGCTTGTGGGGAGGTGAAAAACTGTTTTTT
>TRBD2|TRBJ2-7|TRBV20-1|few
CSAKTSGRAEQYF
TGCAGTGCTAAGACTAGCGGGAGGGCCGAGCAGTACTTC
>.|TRBJ2-7|TRBV20-1|many
CSASPLPLYEQYF
TGCAGTGCTAGTCCTCTCCCTTTGTACGAGCAGTACTTC
>TRBD1|TRBJ1-1|TRBV20-1|few
CSARRGTDLNTEAFF
TGCAGTGCTAGAAGGGGGACAGACTTGAACACTGAAGCTTTCTTT
>.|TRBJ2-1|TRBV30|.
CAWRSPRLGQGEQFF
TGTGCCTGGAGATCCCCCCGACTAGGTCAGGGTGAGCAGTTCTTC
>.|TRBJ2-1|TRBV6-2/TRBV6-3|few
CASSPASRGLRNNEQFF
TGTGCCAGCAGTCCTGCCTCGCGCGGGCTCAGGAACAATGAGCAGTTCTTC
>TRBD1|TRBJ2-7|TRBV28|.
CASNKGDRVTYEQYF
TGTGCCAGCAACAAGGGGGACAGGGTTACCTACGAGCAGTACTTC
>TRBD1|TRBJ2-7|TRBV7-9|few
CASRMDRGTYEQYF
TGTGCCAGCAGAATGGACAGGGGCACCTACGAGCAGTACTTC
>.|TRBJ2-2|TRBV5-6|.
CASSLIQGNTGELFF
TGTGCCAGCAGCTTGATCCAGGGGAACACCGGGGAGCTGTTTTTT
>.|TRBJ2-2|TRBV2|.
CASSEQGYTGELFF
TGTGCCAGCAGTGAGCAGGGCTACACCGGGGAGCTGTTTTTT
>TRBD1|TRBJ1-2|TRBV12-3/TRBV12-4|many
CASSTTGQIYGYTF
TGTGCCAGCAGCACAACGGGACAGATATATGGCTACACCTTC
>TRBD2|TRBJ2-1|TRBV9|many
CASSVSSGAYNEQFF
TGTGCCAGCAGCGTTTCTAGCGGGGCCTACAATGAGCAGTTCTTC
>.|TRBJ2-7|TRBV3-1|few
CASSQEGGPYEQYF
TGTGCCAGCAGCCAAGAGGGGGGTCCCTACGAGCAGTACTTC
>.|TRBJ2-7|TRBV15|few
CATSREGEQYF
TGTGCCACCAGCAGAGAGGGCGAGCAGTACTTC
>.|TRBJ2-2|TRBV9|few
CASSVRRTNTGELFF
TGTGCCAGCAGCGTTAGGAGGACGAACACCGGGGAGCTGTTTTTT
>.|TRBJ1-1|TRBV5-5|many
CASSFNTEAFF
TGTGCCAGCAGTTTTAACACTGAAGCTTTCTTT
>.|TRBJ1-1|TRBV12-3/TRBV12-4|.
CASSRGDEAFF
TGTGCCAGCAGCCGCGGGGACGAAGCTTTCTTT
>.|TRBJ1-3|TRBV7-9|few
CASRPDLGNTIYF
TGTGCCAGCAGGCCTGACCTGGGAAACACCATATATTTT
>.|TRBJ2-1|TRBV2|few
CATTLFNEQFF
TGTGCCACCACCCTATTCAATGAGCAGTTCTTC
>TRBD2|TRBJ2-5|TRBV11-2|.
CASSFRLAGAEETQYF
TGTGCCAGCAGCTTTCGACTAGCGGGGGCCGAAGAGACCCAGTACTTC
>TRBD2|TRBJ2-7|TRBV20-1|.
CSALAGGPGYEQYF
TGCAGTGCTCTGGCGGGAGGGCCGGGGTACGAGCAGTACTTC
>.|TRBJ2-7|TRBV10-1|.
CASSESKGVSSYEQYF
TGCGCCAGCAGTGAGTCGAAGGGGGTAAGCTCCTACGAGCAGTACTTC
>.|TRBJ1-1|TRBV20-1|many
CSARDSGTEAFF
TGCAGTGCTAGAGATTCGGGCACTGAAGCTTTCTTT
>.|TRBJ1-6|TRBV7-2|many
CASEGSYNSPLHF
TGTGCCAGCGAGGGCTCCTATAATTCACCCCTCCACTTT
>.|TRBJ1-2|TRBV5-1|few
CASSPHIQGDGYTF
TGCGCCAGCAGCCCACACATCCAGGGTGATGGCTACACCTTC
>.|TRBJ2-1|TRBV16|.
CASSQGGTVYNEQFF
TGTGCCAGCAGCCAAGGGGGGACAGTCTACAATGAGCAGTTCTTC
>.|TRBJ2-7|TRBV10-3|few
CAISESHPGGVNEQYF
TGTGCCATCAGTGAATCCCACCCCGGGGGCGTCAACGAGCAGTACTTC
>.|TRBJ2-5|TRBV5-6|.
CASSLATGRETQYF
TGTGCCAGCAGCTTGGCCACAGGGCGGGAGACCCAGTACTTC
>.|TRBJ2-7|TRBV20-1|many
CSAGRDGGSYEQYF
TGCAGTGCCGGGCGGGACGGCGGCTCCTACGAGCAGTACTTC
>.|TRBJ2-7|TRBV7-2|.
CASSLSGGQGEQYF
TGTGCCAGCAGCTTATCCGGGGGCCAAGGGGAGCAGTACTTC
>.|TRBJ2-6|TRBV5-1|few
CASSYTSPGANVLTF
TGCGCCAGCAGCTACACGTCCCCTGGGGCCAACGTCCTGACTTTC
>.|TRBJ2-5|TRBV5-1|.
CASSLTVSQETQYF
TGCGCCAGCAGCTTAACAGTGTCCCAAGAGACCCAGTACTTC
>.|TRBJ2-7|TRBV20-1|.
CSARAPPYEQYF
TGCAGTGCTAGGGCCCCCCCCTACGAGCAGTACTTC
>TRBD2|TRBJ2-2|TRBV20-1|few
CSAPTSGSNTGELFF
TGCAGTGCTCCTACTAGCGGTTCGAACACCGGGGAGCTGTTTTTT
>TRBD2|TRBJ2-2|TRBV5-1|few
CASSSLPGLAGPTNTGELFF
TGCGCCAGCAGCTCCCTTCCGGGACTAGCGGGGCCTACGAACACCGGGGAGCTGTTTTTT
>TRBD2|TRBJ2-3|TRBV7-3|.
CASSLGERGYTDTQYF
TGTGCCAGCAGCTTAGGGGAGCGGGGATACACAGATACGCAGTATTTT
>.|TRBJ1-4|TRBV15|.
CATSREDKVGGTNEKLFF
TGTGCCACCAGCAGAGAGGACAAAGTAGGGGGAACTAATGAAAAACTGTTTTTT
>.|TRBJ1-2|TRBV20-1|few
CSARYGEGYTF
TGCAGTGCTAGGTATGGGGAAGGCTACACCTTC
>.|TRBJ2-5|TRBV5-1|.
CASSLGPSGVGETQYF
TGCGCCAGCAGCTTGGGACCCTCTGGGGTGGGAGAGACCCAGTACTTC
>TRBD2|TRBJ2-7|TRBV29-1|many
CSVGGGSYNEQYF
TGCAGCGTTGGGGGCGGGAGTTACAACGAGCAGTACTTC
>TRBD2|TRBJ2-2|TRBV5-1|many
CASTRSPTSSANTGELFF
TGCGCCAGCACAAGGAGCCCGACTAGCAGCGCGAACACCGGGGAGCTGTTTTTT
>.|TRBJ2-1|TRBV5-6|.
CASSSFLEGARDEQFF
TGTGCCAGCAGTTCGTTTCTGGAGGGGGCGCGTGATGAGCAGTTCTTC
>.|TRBJ2-3|TRBV7-9|few
CASSAEDGPPSTDTQYF
TGTGCCAGCAGCGCGGAAGACGGACCACCTAGCACAGATACGCAGTATTTT